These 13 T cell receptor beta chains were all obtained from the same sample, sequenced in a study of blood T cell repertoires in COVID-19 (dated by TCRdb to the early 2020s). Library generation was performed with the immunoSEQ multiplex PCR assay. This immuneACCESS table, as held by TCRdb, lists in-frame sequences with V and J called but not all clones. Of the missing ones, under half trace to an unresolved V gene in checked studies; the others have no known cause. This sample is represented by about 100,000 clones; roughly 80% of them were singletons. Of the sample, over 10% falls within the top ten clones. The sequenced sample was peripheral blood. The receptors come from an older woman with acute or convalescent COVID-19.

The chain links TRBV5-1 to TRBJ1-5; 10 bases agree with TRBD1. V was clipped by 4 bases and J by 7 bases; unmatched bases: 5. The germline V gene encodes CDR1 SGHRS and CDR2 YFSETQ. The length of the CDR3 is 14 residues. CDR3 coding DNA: TGCGCCAGCAGCCCGGGACAGGGGACCCAGCCCCAGCATTTT. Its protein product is CASSPGQGTQPQHF. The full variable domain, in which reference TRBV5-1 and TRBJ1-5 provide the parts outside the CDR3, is KAGVTQTPRYLIKTRGQQVTLSCSPISGHRSVSWYQQTPGQGLQFLFEYFSETQRNKGNFPGRFSGRQFSNSRSEMNVSTLELGDSALYLCASSPGQGTQPQHFGDGTRLSIL.

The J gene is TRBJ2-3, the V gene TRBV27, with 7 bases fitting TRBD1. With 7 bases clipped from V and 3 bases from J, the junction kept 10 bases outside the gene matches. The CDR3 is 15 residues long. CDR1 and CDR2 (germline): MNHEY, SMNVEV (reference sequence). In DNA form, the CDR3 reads TGTGCCAGCATGCGCCGGGACAGAGGAACAGATACGCAGTATTTT. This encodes CASMRRDRGTDTQYF.

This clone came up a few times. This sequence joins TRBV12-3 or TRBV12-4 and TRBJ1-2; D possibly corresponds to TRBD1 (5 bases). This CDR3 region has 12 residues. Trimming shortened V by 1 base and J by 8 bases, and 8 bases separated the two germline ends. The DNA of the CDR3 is TGTGCCAGCAGTTTAGACAGGAGCGGCTACACCTTC. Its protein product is CASSLDRSGYTF.

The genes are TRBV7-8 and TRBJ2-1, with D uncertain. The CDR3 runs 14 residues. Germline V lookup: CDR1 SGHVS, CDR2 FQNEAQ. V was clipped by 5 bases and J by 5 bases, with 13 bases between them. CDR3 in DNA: TGTGCCAGCAGCCCCGTTGAGGTGGACAATGAGCAGTTCTTC. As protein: CASSPVEVDNEQFF. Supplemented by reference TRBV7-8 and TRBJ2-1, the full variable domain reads GAGVSQSPRYKVAKRGQDVALRCDPISGHVSLFWYQQALGQGPEFLTYFQNEAQLDKSGLPSDRFFAERPEGSVSTLKIQRTQQEDSAVYLCASSPVEVDNEQFFGPGTRLTVL.

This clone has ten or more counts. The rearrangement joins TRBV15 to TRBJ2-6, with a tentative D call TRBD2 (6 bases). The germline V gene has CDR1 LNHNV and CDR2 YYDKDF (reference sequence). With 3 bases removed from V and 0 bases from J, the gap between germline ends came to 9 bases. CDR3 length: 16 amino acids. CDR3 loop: CATSRRGNSGANVLTF. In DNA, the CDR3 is TGTGCCACCAGCAGGCGGGGAAACTCTGGGGCCAACGTCCTGACTTTC.

CDR3 sequence reads: CASSLVEMNTEAFF. For the CDR3, the DNA is TGTGCCAGCAGCTTAGTGGAGATGAACACTGAAGCTTTCTTT. The V call is TRBV7-8, the J call TRBJ1-1, with no clear D. The length of the CDR3 is 14 residues. Trimming removed 1 base from V and 0 bases from J, with 6 bases in between. CDR1 and CDR2 (germline): SGHVS, FQNEAQ.

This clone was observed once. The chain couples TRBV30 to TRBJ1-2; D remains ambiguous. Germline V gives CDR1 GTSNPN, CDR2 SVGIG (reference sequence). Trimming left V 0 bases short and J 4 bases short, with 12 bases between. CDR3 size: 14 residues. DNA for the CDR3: TGTGCCTGGAGTGTAAGGAGGGATTCCTATGGCTACACCTTC. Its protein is CAWSVRRDSYGYTF.

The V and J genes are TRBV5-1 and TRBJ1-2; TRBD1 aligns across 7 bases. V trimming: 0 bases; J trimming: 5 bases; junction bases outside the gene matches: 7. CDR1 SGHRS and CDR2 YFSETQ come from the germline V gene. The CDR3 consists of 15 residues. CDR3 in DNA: TGCGCCAGCAGCTTGGGAGACAGGGCAAATTATGGCTACACCTTC. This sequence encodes CASSLGDRANYGYTF.

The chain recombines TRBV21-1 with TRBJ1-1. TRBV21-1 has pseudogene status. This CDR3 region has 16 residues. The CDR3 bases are TGTGCCAGCAGCAAAGTCTCGGGAAGACGGCGGTCTCGGGCTTTCTTT. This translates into CASSKVSGRRRSRAFF.

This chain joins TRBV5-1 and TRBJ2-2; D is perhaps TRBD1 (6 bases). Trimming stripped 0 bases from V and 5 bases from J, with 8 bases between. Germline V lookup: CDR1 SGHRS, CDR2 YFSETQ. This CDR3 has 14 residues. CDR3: CASSLGQATGELFF. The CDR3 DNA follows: TGCGCCAGCAGCTTGGGACAGGCGACCGGGGAGCTGTTTTTT.

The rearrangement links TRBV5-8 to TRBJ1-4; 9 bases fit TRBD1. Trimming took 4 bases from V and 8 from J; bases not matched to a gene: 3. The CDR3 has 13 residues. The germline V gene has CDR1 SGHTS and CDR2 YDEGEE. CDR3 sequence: CASSGGQGEKLFF. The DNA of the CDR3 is TGTGCCAGCAGCGGGGGACAGGGCGAAAAACTGTTTTTT.

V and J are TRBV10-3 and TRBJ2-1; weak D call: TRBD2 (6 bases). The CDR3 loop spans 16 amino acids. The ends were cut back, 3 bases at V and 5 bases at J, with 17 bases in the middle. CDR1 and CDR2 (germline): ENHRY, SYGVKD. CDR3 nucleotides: TGTGCCATCAGTGACAAGGGTTTGGCTAGCGACAATGAGCAGTTCTTC. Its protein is CAISDKGLASDNEQFF.

CDR3 protein: CASRTTGGVDEKLFF. DNA of the CDR3: TGTGCCAGTAGGACTACAGGGGGCGTCGATGAAAAACTGTTTTTT. This chain connects TRBV19 to TRBJ1-4; 9 nucleotides agree with TRBD1. Germline assignment: CDR1 LNHDA and CDR2 SQIVND (reference sequence). J was trimmed by 6 bases and V by 6 bases; bases with no gene match: 8. The CDR3 covers 15 residues. The complete variable domain, with remaining parts taken from reference TRBV19 and TRBJ1-4, reads DGGITQSPKYLFRKEGQNVTLSCEQNLNHDAMYWYRQDPGQGLRLIYYSQIVNDFQKGDIAEGYSVSREKKESFPLTVTSAQKNPTAFYLCASRTTGGVDEKLFFGSGTQLSVL.